This T cell receptor (beta chain) was obtained from a study of blood T cell repertoires in COVID-19 (dated by TCRdb to between 2020 and 2021). In terms of the full investigation: Samples covering the acute and convalescent phases of COVID-19 were provided by collaborators in the United States, Italy and Spain. Where HLA class I and class II types were available, the types were taken from metadata supplied by the sample provider, not from assay-based typing. The sample metadata nearly always contained a de-identified subject ID, COVID-19 status, age in years and sex. The repertoires were released in a freely available public database meant as a resource for research on the immune response to SARS-CoV-2. Deeply sampled blood TCRbeta repertoires from subjects exposed to, actively infected with, or recovered from COVID-19 were included in the dataset. Samples came from the ongoing ImmuneRACE study (first 160 participants) plus 1,254 subjects from 6 global collaborators. The prospective study material was composed of cDNA or gDNA derived from T cells, B-cell-depleted T cells, or PBMCs. Overall study outcomes, separate from this receptor: How much clinical and demographic metadata was included differed by source and by participant, and the metadata was provided uncurated.

TCRbeta CDR3 regions were amplified from genomic DNA by means of the immunoSEQ Assay, a bias-controlled multiplex PCR. Turning to the authors' computational methods: The number of nucleated cells in each sample was estimated by amplification of reference gene primers within the assay. To quantify the absolute abundance of each unique TCRbeta CDR3 rearrangement, sequence reads were collapsed and filtered. For each sample, productive Simpson clonality was calculated as the square root of Simpson's diversity index across productive rearrangements. Sourced from immuneACCESS, this table was stored by TCRdb with only in-frame sequences that have V and J called. A share of the clones is absent; for the studies checked, an unresolved V gene accounts for under half, and the remainder has no known explanation. The V and J calls and clone size come from that table; D and trimming were worked out from the DNA. Across this sample there are roughly 110,000 clones, with approximately 90% seen only once. The ten largest clones add up to approximately 4.5% of the sample.

Remarks on this clone: Its recognized antigen is unknown. No base qualities exist here, and no much larger clone lies one base off it.

The collaborating institutions used their own protocols to collect whole blood in K2EDTA tubes. For TCRbeta analysis, collaborators shipped samples as frozen whole blood, isolated PBMCs, or DNA extracted from either of those sample types. The source is a woman aged 45-59 years with acute or convalescent COVID-19. Sequenced input: peripheral blood.

The nucleotide sequence reads TGTGCCAGCAGTCAGTCCTACGAGCAGTACTTC. Its protein product is CASSQSYEQYF. The chain is made from TRBV2 and TRBJ2-7; the D segment cannot be called with confidence. From cysteine to phenylalanine, the CDR3 is 11 amino acids long. The CDR3 DNA has 33 bases and is translated from base 1. V and J lose 5 bases and 1 base, and a span of 3 bases separates them. The germline V gene specifies SNHLY as CDR1 and FYNNEI as CDR2.